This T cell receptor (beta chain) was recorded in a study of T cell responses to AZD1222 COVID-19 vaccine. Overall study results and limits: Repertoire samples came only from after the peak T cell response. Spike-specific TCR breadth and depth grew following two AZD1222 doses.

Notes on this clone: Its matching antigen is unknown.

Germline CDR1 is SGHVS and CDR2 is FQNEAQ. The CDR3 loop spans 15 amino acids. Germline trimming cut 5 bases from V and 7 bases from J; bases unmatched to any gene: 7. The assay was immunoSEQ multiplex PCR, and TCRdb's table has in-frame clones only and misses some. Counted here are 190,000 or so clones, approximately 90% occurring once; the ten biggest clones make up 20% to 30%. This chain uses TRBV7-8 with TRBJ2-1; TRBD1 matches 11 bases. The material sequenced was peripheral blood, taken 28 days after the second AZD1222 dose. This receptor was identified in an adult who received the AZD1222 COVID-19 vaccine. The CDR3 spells CASSAQGQGVNEQFF. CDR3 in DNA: TGTGCCAGCAGCGCCCAGGGACAGGGGGTAAATGAGCAGTTCTTC.